This T cell receptor beta chain was captured in a study of control samples from healthy donors and cancer patients (dated by TCRdb to between 2020 and 2021). Turning to this clone: No cognate antigen has been identified for it. No qualities accompany the bases; no much larger clone lies one base away.

The CDR3, from cysteine to phenylalanine, totals 14 residues. Of all the DNA, just the CDR3 is kept, 42 bases in frame from base 1. V lost 3 bases and J lost 3 bases; the stretch between them is 9 bases long. The germline V gene yields MNHEY for CDR1 and SVGAGI for CDR2. The library was built by means of the immunoSEQ multiplex PCR assay. Held by TCRdb, this immuneACCESS table contains in-frame sequences only and omits some clones. Under half of the omission traces to an unresolved V gene where checked; the cause of the rest is unknown. In all, the sample holds 75,000 or so clones, and approximately 90% of those were seen once. The ten largest account for approximately 5.1% of the sample.

The sample consisted of PBMCs. The sequence was obtained from a man aged 55 to 70 with colorectal cancer. This sequence uses TRBV6-5 and TRBJ2-1; the D gene is perhaps TRBD1 or TRBD2, as each covers 5 bases. The CDR3 region: CASSYRDDYNEQFF. Read as DNA, the sequence is TGTGCCAGCAGTTATCGGGACGACTACAATGAGCAGTTCTTC.